Detailed here is one TCR beta chain. CDR3 length: 18 amino acids. The trim removed 1 base at V and 4 bases at J, leaving 11 bases unmatched. Germline V gene lookup returns CDR1 SGHTA and CDR2 FQGNSA. The data stem from a study of blood T cells in healthy people across ages. The use of a sample-barcoded 5' primer and a J-beta primer mix characterized a second PCR of about 6 to 11 cycles. One entry per CDR3 protein results from TCRdb running MiXCR on the 5' RACE reads. The sample lists 1,800,000 or so distinct CDR3 sequences, about two fifths occurring once. The source of this sequence is a human donor in good health. The chain has TRBV7-2 and TRBJ2-1; 9 positions match TRBD2. Sequencing used blood. CDR3 in amino acids: CASSLDSSGVWGYNEQFF. CDR3 nucleotide sequence: TGTGCCAGCAGCTTAGATTCTAGCGGGGTGTGGGGGTACAATGAGCAGTTCTTC.